This is a list of T cell receptor beta chains from one sample in a study of blood T cell repertoires in COVID-19. Profiling relied on immunoSEQ multiplex PCR, and the TCRdb table lists in-frame clones only, not all of them. The table lists 68,000 or so clones, approximately 89% of them singletons. Sequencing used peripheral blood. The receptor source for this set is an older woman with acute or convalescent COVID-19. The CDR3 runs from the conserved cysteine through the conserved F or W. The order of the fields is J gene, clone size, V gene, D gene, CDR3 protein, CDR3 DNA. D genes are given only for firm matches. Clone size is shown for a subset of rows, as once, few, many or a class of expanded clone.

j_call: TRBJ2-7
clone_size: once
v_call: TRBV28
d_call: TRBD1
cdr3_aa: CASSDGDRGSYEQYF
cdr3_nt: TGTGCCAGCAGTGACGGGGACAGGGGATCCTACGAGCAGTACTTC

j_call: TRBJ2-2
clone_size: .
v_call: TRBV6-4
d_call: TRBD2
cdr3_aa: CASSEGTMGTGELFF
cdr3_nt: TGTGCCAGCAGTGAAGGGACTATGGGCACCGGGGAGCTGTTTTTT

j_call: TRBJ2-4
clone_size: .
v_call: TRBV27
d_call: TRBD2
cdr3_aa: CASSLSSGRGGNIQYF
cdr3_nt: TGTGCCAGCAGTTTAAGCAGCGGGAGGGGGGGAAACATTCAGTACTTC

j_call: TRBJ1-6
clone_size: .
v_call: TRBV28
d_call: TRBD1
cdr3_aa: CASSFKGGWSSPLHF
cdr3_nt: TGTGCCAGCAGTTTTAAAGGGGGCTGGAGTTCACCCCTCCACTTT

j_call: TRBJ1-2
clone_size: .
v_call: TRBV5-4
d_call: TRBD1
cdr3_aa: CASSPGTGAGYTF
cdr3_nt: TGTGCCAGCAGCCCCGGGACAGGGGCCGGCTACACCTTC

j_call: TRBJ2-1
clone_size: .
v_call: TRBV6-2/TRBV6-3
d_call: TRBD2
cdr3_aa: CASSYISGRVDEQFF
cdr3_nt: TGTGCCAGCAGTTACATTAGCGGGAGGGTGGATGAGCAGTTCTTC

j_call: TRBJ2-7
clone_size: .
v_call: TRBV19
d_call: TRBD1
cdr3_aa: CASRWTGSSYEQYF
cdr3_nt: TGTGCCAGTAGATGGACAGGGAGCTCCTACGAGCAGTACTTC

j_call: TRBJ2-5
clone_size: .
v_call: TRBV13
d_call: TRBD1
cdr3_aa: CASSLRAGGWETQYF
cdr3_nt: TGTGCCAGCAGCTTACGCGCAGGGGGCTGGGAGACCCAGTACTTC

j_call: TRBJ1-2
clone_size: .
v_call: TRBV6-5
d_call: .
cdr3_aa: CASSLLTGPYGYTF
cdr3_nt: TGTGCCAGCAGTCTCCTGACAGGACCGTATGGCTACACCTTC

j_call: TRBJ1-6
clone_size: .
v_call: TRBV6-1
d_call: .
cdr3_aa: CASSEALGVGSPLHF
cdr3_nt: TGTGCCAGCAGTGAAGCGCTCGGGGTTGGATCACCCCTCCACTTT

j_call: TRBJ1-1
clone_size: few
v_call: TRBV10-3
d_call: .
cdr3_aa: CAIRGTGGVNTEAFF
cdr3_nt: TGTGCCATCAGAGGTACAGGAGGGGTGAACACTGAAGCTTTCTTT

j_call: TRBJ2-1
clone_size: .
v_call: TRBV4-2
d_call: TRBD1
cdr3_aa: CASSQGGQGAFSEQFF
cdr3_nt: TGTGCCAGCAGCCAAGGAGGACAGGGGGCGTTCAGTGAGCAGTTCTTC

j_call: TRBJ1-5
clone_size: .
v_call: TRBV6-5
d_call: TRBD1
cdr3_aa: CASRGTGENQPQHF
cdr3_nt: TGTGCCAGCAGGGGGACAGGGGAGAATCAGCCCCAGCATTTT

j_call: TRBJ1-1
clone_size: .
v_call: TRBV28
d_call: TRBD1
cdr3_aa: CASSLTGGNTEAFF
cdr3_nt: TGTGCCAGCAGCCTTACAGGGGGGAACACTGAAGCTTTCTTT

j_call: TRBJ1-1
clone_size: .
v_call: TRBV18
d_call: TRBD1
cdr3_aa: CASSRDRGSEAFF
cdr3_nt: TGTGCCAGCTCACGCGACAGGGGTAGTGAAGCTTTCTTT

j_call: TRBJ2-1
clone_size: .
v_call: TRBV5-1
d_call: TRBD1
cdr3_aa: CASSGGQGVNEQFF
cdr3_nt: TGCGCCAGCAGCGGCGGACAGGGGGTCAATGAGCAGTTCTTC

j_call: TRBJ1-4
clone_size: .
v_call: TRBV3-1/TRBV3-2
d_call: .
cdr3_aa: CASSQFSSLGATNEKLFF
cdr3_nt: TGTGCCAGCAGCCAGTTCAGTAGCCTCGGAGCAACTAATGAAAAACTGTTTTTT

j_call: TRBJ1-6
clone_size: .
v_call: TRBV4-2
d_call: .
cdr3_aa: CASSQDITGVDSPLHF
cdr3_nt: TGTGCCAGCAGCCAAGATATTACAGGAGTTGATTCACCCCTCCACTTT

j_call: TRBJ1-1
clone_size: few
v_call: TRBV6-5
d_call: .
cdr3_aa: CASARGPANTEAFF
cdr3_nt: TGTGCCAGCGCAAGAGGGCCAGCGAACACTGAAGCTTTCTTT

j_call: TRBJ1-5
clone_size: once
v_call: TRBV5-6
d_call: .
cdr3_aa: CASSLAGTTSNQPQHF
cdr3_nt: TGTGCCAGCAGCTTGGCCGGGACAACTAGCAATCAGCCCCAGCATTTT

j_call: TRBJ2-5
clone_size: .
v_call: TRBV19
d_call: .
cdr3_aa: CASYTPALYQETQYF
cdr3_nt: TGTGCGAGTTACACCCCCGCCCTTTACCAAGAGACCCAGTACTTC

j_call: TRBJ2-1
clone_size: .
v_call: TRBV7-3
d_call: .
cdr3_aa: CASRSGLYNEQFF
cdr3_nt: TGTGCCAGCAGATCGGGACTCTACAATGAGCAGTTCTTC

j_call: TRBJ2-1
clone_size: .
v_call: TRBV24-1
d_call: TRBD1
cdr3_aa: CATSDPRQGSSYNEQFF
cdr3_nt: TGTGCCACCAGTGACCCGCGACAGGGGAGCTCCTACAATGAGCAGTTCTTC

j_call: TRBJ1-2
clone_size: .
v_call: TRBV6-4
d_call: TRBD1
cdr3_aa: CASSDWTGGPYGYTF
cdr3_nt: TGTGCCAGCAGTGACTGGACAGGGGGGCCCTATGGCTACACCTTC

j_call: TRBJ1-3
clone_size: .
v_call: TRBV30
d_call: .
cdr3_aa: CAWSVDDILSGNTIYF
cdr3_nt: TGTGCCTGGAGTGTAGATGACATCCTCTCTGGAAACACCATATATTTT

j_call: TRBJ1-5
clone_size: .
v_call: TRBV6-6
d_call: TRBD1
cdr3_aa: CASSYDNRGAQPQHF
cdr3_nt: TGTGCCAGCAGTTACGACAACAGGGGGGCTCAGCCCCAGCATTTT

j_call: TRBJ2-7
clone_size: .
v_call: TRBV28
d_call: .
cdr3_aa: CASSLGGAGPYEQYF
cdr3_nt: TGTGCCAGCAGTTTGGGGGGGGCGGGACCCTACGAGCAGTACTTC

j_call: TRBJ1-4
clone_size: .
v_call: TRBV30
d_call: .
cdr3_aa: CAWKQGIKEKLFF
cdr3_nt: TGTGCCTGGAAACAGGGTATTAAGGAAAAACTGTTTTTT

j_call: TRBJ2-5
clone_size: .
v_call: TRBV7-3
d_call: TRBD2
cdr3_aa: CASSLAGGLQETQYF
cdr3_nt: TGTGCCAGCAGCTTAGCGGGGGGCCTCCAAGAGACCCAGTACTTC

j_call: TRBJ2-7
clone_size: .
v_call: TRBV2
d_call: .
cdr3_aa: CASKSQGYEQYF
cdr3_nt: TGTGCCAGCAAGTCGCAGGGCTACGAGCAGTACTTC

j_call: TRBJ1-5
clone_size: few
v_call: TRBV7-2
d_call: .
cdr3_aa: CASSPFGGSSNQPQHF
cdr3_nt: TGTGCCAGCAGCCCCTTCGGGGGGTCGAGCAATCAGCCCCAGCATTTT

j_call: TRBJ1-3
clone_size: .
v_call: TRBV7-2
d_call: .
cdr3_aa: CASSLMGQGHQSGNTIYF
cdr3_nt: TGTGCCAGCAGCTTAATGGGACAAGGGCACCAATCTGGAAACACCATATATTTT

j_call: TRBJ2-7
clone_size: .
v_call: TRBV7-6
d_call: .
cdr3_aa: CASSLLAVSSYEQYF
cdr3_nt: TGTGCCAGCAGCTTACTGGCGGTTAGCTCCTACGAGCAGTACTTC

j_call: TRBJ1-1
clone_size: .
v_call: TRBV5-1
d_call: .
cdr3_aa: CASSRQGGSENTEAFF
cdr3_nt: TGCGCCAGCAGTCGGCAGGGTGGGTCGGAGAACACTGAAGCTTTCTTT

j_call: TRBJ2-6
clone_size: .
v_call: TRBV5-5
d_call: TRBD1
cdr3_aa: CASSMTGTSSGANVLTF
cdr3_nt: TGTGCCAGCAGCATGACAGGGACAAGCTCTGGGGCCAACGTCCTGACTTTC

j_call: TRBJ2-1
clone_size: .
v_call: TRBV3-1/TRBV3-2
d_call: TRBD2
cdr3_aa: CASSQLAGVSEQFF
cdr3_nt: TGTGCCAGCAGCCAACTAGCGGGGGTAAGTGAGCAGTTCTTC

j_call: TRBJ1-2
clone_size: .
v_call: TRBV5-1
d_call: TRBD1
cdr3_aa: CASSSGTGGNNYGYTF
cdr3_nt: TGCGCCAGCAGCTCCGGGACAGGGGGAAACAACTATGGCTACACCTTC

j_call: TRBJ1-2
clone_size: few
v_call: TRBV5-6
d_call: TRBD1
cdr3_aa: CASSPDRGGYGYTF
cdr3_nt: TGTGCCAGCAGCCCGGACAGGGGAGGGTATGGCTACACCTTC

j_call: TRBJ1-1
clone_size: .
v_call: TRBV28
d_call: .
cdr3_aa: CASSFGQGNTEAFF
cdr3_nt: TGTGCCAGCAGTTTTGGGCAGGGGAACACTGAAGCTTTCTTT

j_call: TRBJ2-2
clone_size: .
v_call: TRBV29-1
d_call: TRBD2
cdr3_aa: CSVSGGPNTGELFF
cdr3_nt: TGCAGCGTGAGCGGGGGACCGAACACCGGGGAGCTGTTTTTT

j_call: TRBJ2-7
clone_size: .
v_call: TRBV3-1/TRBV3-2
d_call: .
cdr3_aa: CASSGGPYEQYF
cdr3_nt: TGTGCCAGCAGTGGGGGCCCCTACGAGCAGTACTTC